The following is a T cell receptor beta chain sequence with its context. The antigen is not known. Blood samples, whole and unsorted for T cells, yielded the isolated total RNA. This sample is drawn from a study of monozygotic twins with inflammatory bowel disease. The study's findings and limits: Support was lacking for any single strong IBD-associated signal or clonotype. Variability may have been added to patient repertoires by differing immunosuppressive treatments.

Reprocessing the 5' RACE reads, TCRdb reports a single entry for every CDR3 protein and omits DNA. Reported are 400,000 to 500,000 distinct CDR3 sequences; the ten largest clones contain 2.4%. The sequenced material came from blood. This sequence was found in a human donor with ulcerative colitis or Crohn's disease, or a healthy co-twin of an affected twin (not recorded which).

CDR3 sequence reads: CTSSLAGSGISQYF. The J gene is TRBJ2-5, the V gene TRBV5-1; as DNA is missing, the TRBD2 call by TCRdb cannot be tested. The CDR3 is made up of 14 amino acids. Germline V gene data show CDR1 as SGHRS and CDR2 as YFSETQ.